Each of the 19 T cell receptor beta chains below was sequenced from the same sample in a study of blood T cells in healthy people across ages. A second PCR, run for roughly 7 to 12 cycles, used a sample-barcoded 5' primer plus a J-beta primer mix. MiXCR, applied by TCRdb to the 5' RACE reads, yields one record per CDR3 protein. The sample holds roughly 700,000 distinct CDR3 sequences, roughly 49% seen once. The sample consisted of blood. The receptors were sampled from a woman aged 55-69 years in good health.

The chain couples TRBV7-3 to TRBJ2-2; D assignment may be TRBD1 or TRBD2 (5 bases each). The CDR3 contains 17 residues. Germline-derived CDR1 and CDR2 are SGHTA and FQGTGA. The V gene lost 3 bases and the J gene lost 5 bases, with 19 bases spanning the gap. CDR3 in amino acids: CASSFDRDRSKTGELFF. CDR3 DNA: TGTGCCAGCAGCTTCGATCGGGACCGCTCCAAGACCGGGGAGCTGTTTTTT.

The rearrangement links TRBV20-1 to TRBJ2-5; 8 nucleotides agree with TRBD2. CDR1 is DFQATT and CDR2 is SNEGSKA in the germline V gene (reference sequence). The V gene end was trimmed by 0 bases and the J gene end by 5 bases; junction bases not matched to a gene: 5. CDR3 size: 14 residues. The CDR3 DNA is TGCAGTGCTAGAGAAGCGGGAGAAGGGGAGACCCAGTACTTC. Its protein is CSAREAGEGETQYF.

The chain couples TRBV2 to TRBJ2-1; TRBD2 matches at 7 bases. J gave up 3 bases and V 6 bases, and 5 bases lay outside the gene matches. Germline CDR1 reads SNHLY; CDR2 reads FYNNEI. This CDR3 is 14 amino acids long. The CDR3 spells CASRSAGVYNEQFF. DNA of the CDR3: TGTGCCAGCAGGTCGGCGGGAGTCTACAATGAGCAGTTCTTC.

Only a few counts were recorded for this clonotype. This rearrangement joins TRBV10-3 to TRBJ2-1; unclear D gene. The CDR3 runs 12 residues. V lost 0 bases and J 13 bases, leaving 10 bases between the germline ends. CDR1 is ENHRY and CDR2 is SYGVKD in the germline V gene. DNA of the CDR3: TGTGCCATCAGTGAGTCGACCGAGACCCAGTTCTTC. This gives the protein CAISESTETQFF.

The chain is built from TRBV5-1 and TRBJ2-1, with 16 positions matching TRBD2. V shed 3 bases and J 7 bases; nucleotides not matched to a gene: 7. The germline gives CDR1 SGHRS, CDR2 YFSETQ. The CDR3 contains 17 residues. The CDR3 DNA is TGCGCCAGCAGCTCGGGGACTAGCGGGAGGGCCAGGAATGAGCAGTTCTTC. The encoded protein is CASSSGTSGRARNEQFF. The entire variable domain, with the rest obtained from reference TRBV5-1 and TRBJ2-1, is as follows: KAGVTQTPRYLIKTRGQQVTLSCSPISGHRSVSWYQQTPGQGLQFLFEYFSETQRNKGNFPGRFSGRQFSNSRSEMNVSTLELGDSALYLCASSSGTSGRARNEQFFGPGTRLTVL.

There are a few counts of this clonotype. The chain uses TRBV7-8 and TRBJ2-7; TRBD2 matches 8 bases. The CDR3 contains 14 residues. CDR1 is SGHVS, CDR2 FQNEAQ, per germline. Unmatched junction bases numbered 7, after V lost 5 bases and J lost 4 bases. CDR3 bases: TGTGCCAGCAGCCCCCGGGAGGGGAAGTACGAGCAGTACTTC. This sequence encodes CASSPREGKYEQYF.

Comment on this clonotype: The junction departs from germline at one end; a sequencing error may be responsible. The chain combines TRBV29-1 with TRBJ1-1; 8 bases fit TRBD1. The CDR3 has 11 residues. CDR1 and CDR2 (germline): SQVTM, ANQGSEA. CDR3 DNA: TGCGGCGTTGCGACAGGGGATGAAGCTTTCTTT. This codes for CGVATGDEAFF.

The chain couples TRBV6-2 or TRBV6-3 to TRBJ2-7; D not certain. Germline CDR1 MNHEY, CDR2 SVGEGT. CDR3 size: 11 residues. V was trimmed by 8 bases and J by 0 bases, leaving 5 bases between them. The CDR3 DNA follows: TGTGCCAGCGCGGACTCCTACGAGCAGTACTTC. It codes for CASADSYEQYF.

This clonotype was detected only once. The gene calls are TRBV7-2 and TRBJ1-1; 7 nucleotides match TRBD1. The CDR3 runs 16 residues. V was pared by 6 bases and J by 6 bases, with 16 bases of the junction left unmatched. CDR1 SGHTA and CDR2 FQGNSA come from the germline V gene. The CDR3: CASRQNPTRGRAEAFF. The CDR3 region has the DNA TGTGCCAGCAGACAAAACCCAACCAGGGGGAGGGCTGAAGCTTTCTTT.

The CDR3 sequence: CASSLNPKGVEAFF. The CDR3 nucleotides read TGTGCCAGCAGTTTGAACCCAAAGGGGGTTGAAGCTTTCTTT. The rearrangement uses TRBV28 and TRBJ1-1; a weak D match, TRBD1 (6 bases). The CDR3 spans 14 residues. Germline CDR1 is MDHEN and CDR2 is SYDVKM. Between the trimmed V and J ends, which lost 3 bases and 7 bases, there was a span of 15 bases.

The chain employs TRBV4-3 and TRBJ2-1; 7 positions agree with TRBD2. Unmatched junction bases numbered 12, after V lost 0 bases and J lost 10 bases. The CDR3 totals 16 residues. Germline lookup yields CDR1 LGHNA and CDR2 YSLEER. This chain's CDR3 is CASSQDSRGGGREQFF. The CDR3 DNA sequence: TGCGCCAGCAGCCAAGATTCTCGCGGCGGGGGTCGGGAGCAGTTCTTC.

The chain carries TRBV2 and TRBJ1-2; TRBD1 matches 7 bases. The CDR3 contains 13 residues. V gave up 7 bases and J gave up 2 bases; unmatched junction bases: 4. The germline CDR1 and CDR2 sequences are SNHLY and FYNNEI. The CDR3, as DNA: TGTGCCAGCAACGGACAGGCCAACTATGGCTACACCTTC. This translates into CASNGQANYGYTF. Using reference TRBV2 and TRBJ1-2 for the parts outside the CDR3, the full variable domain is EPEVTQTPSHQVTQMGQEVILRCVPISNHLYFYWYRQILGQKVEFLVSFYNNEISEKSEIFDDQFSVERPDGSNFTLKIRSTKLEDSAMYFCASNGQANYGYTFGSGTRLTVV.

The CDR3 DNA is TGCGCCAGCAGCCAAGATGGCTCGATTTTGGCTGGAAACACCATATATTTT. Protein product: CASSQDGSILAGNTIYF. The gene calls are TRBV4-3 and TRBJ1-3; D uncertain. Trimming removed 0 bases at V and 2 bases at J, with 14 bases between. The CDR3 has 17 amino acids. Germline assignment: CDR1 LGHNA and CDR2 YSLEER.

The chain recombines TRBV3-1 with TRBJ1-1, with D possibly being TRBD1 (5 bases). Germline V gene lookup returns CDR1 LGHDT and CDR2 YNNKEL (reference sequence). V was cut by 4 bases and J by 3 bases, with 12 bases left in between. The CDR3 has 14 amino acids. Here the CDR3 DNA reads TGTGCCAGCAGCCCGAGGACAATGGACACTGAAGCTTTCTTT. Translated, it gives CASSPRTMDTEAFF.

The J gene is TRBJ1-2, the V gene TRBV7-9; D not resolved. The ends were cut back, 1 base at V and 9 bases at J, with 21 bases in the middle. Germline CDR1 is SEHNR and CDR2 is FQNEAQ (reference sequence). This CDR3 has 16 residues. The CDR3 DNA sequence: TGTGCCAGCAGCTTAGATGTCGGGTGGAGCGTGGGAAGCTACACCTTC. Protein product: CASSLDVGWSVGSYTF. Drawing the rest from reference TRBV7-9 and TRBJ1-2, the complete variable domain is DTGVSQNPRHKITKRGQNVTFRCDPISEHNRLYWYRQTLGQGPEFLTYFQNEAQLEKSRLLSDRFSAERPKGSFSTLEIQRTEQGDSAMYLCASSLDVGWSVGSYTFGSGTRLTVV.

This clonotype was seen more than once but under ten times. The CDR3 DNA reads TGCAGCGTTGGTCGTAGCGAGAGGGACCAAGAGACCCAGTACTTC. Residues: CSVGRSERDQETQYF. V usage is TRBV29-1 and J usage is TRBJ2-5, with TRBD2 as a possible D gene (5 bases). Trimming removed 4 bases at V and 0 bases at J, with 15 bases between. CDR3 length: 15 residues. Germline CDR1 SQVTM, CDR2 ANQGSEA.

CDR3 sequence reads: CASSKGERLTDTQYF. CDR3 in DNA: TGTGCCAGCAGCAAAGGGGAGCGGCTCACAGATACGCAGTATTTT. The chain uses TRBV21-1 and TRBJ2-3; no check of the table's D call, TRBD2, against the DNA was made. TRBV21-1 is assigned pseudogene status. The CDR3 sequence is 15 residues long.

The V call is TRBV29-1, the J call TRBJ2-1, with a tentative D call TRBD1 (6 bases). The DNA end is more similar to TRBJ2-7, so the J call may be wrong. The CDR3 is 15 residues long. Germline CDR1 is SQVTM and CDR2 is ANQGSEA. CDR3 DNA: TGCAGCGTCGTCCAACCCAACAGGGATTACAATGAGCAGTACTTC. Protein: CSVVQPNRDYNEQYF.

The chain links TRBV6-5 to TRBJ2-4; D might be TRBD2 (6 bases). Germline CDR1 MNHEY, CDR2 SVGAGI. The CDR3 spans 15 residues. Trimming pared 5 bases from V and 13 bases from J, leaving 24 bases between. The CDR3 here is CASSTGGGPFEEQYF. CDR3 DNA sequence: TGTGCCAGCAGTACTGGGGGAGGCCCGTTCGAGGAGCAGTACTTC.